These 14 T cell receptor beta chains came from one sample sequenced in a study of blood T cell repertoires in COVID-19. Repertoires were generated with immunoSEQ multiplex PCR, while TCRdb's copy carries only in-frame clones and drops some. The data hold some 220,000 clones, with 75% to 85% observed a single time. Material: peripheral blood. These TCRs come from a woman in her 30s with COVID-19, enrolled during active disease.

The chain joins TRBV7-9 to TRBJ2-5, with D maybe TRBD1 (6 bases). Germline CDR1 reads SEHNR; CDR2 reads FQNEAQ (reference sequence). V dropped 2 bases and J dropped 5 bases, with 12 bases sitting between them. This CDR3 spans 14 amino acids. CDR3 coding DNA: TGTGCCAGCAGCTTACCAGGGGTGTTTGAGACCCAGTACTTC. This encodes CASSLPGVFETQYF.

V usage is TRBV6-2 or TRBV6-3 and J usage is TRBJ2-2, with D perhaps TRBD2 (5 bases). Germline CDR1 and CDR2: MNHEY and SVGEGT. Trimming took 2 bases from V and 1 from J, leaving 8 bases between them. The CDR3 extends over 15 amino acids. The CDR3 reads CASSYRGVNTGELFF. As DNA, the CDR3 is TGTGCCAGCAGTTACCGGGGAGTGAACACCGGGGAGCTGTTTTTT.

This chain's CDR3 is CASSPRLARETQYF. The CDR3 coding sequence is TGTGCCAGCAGTCCACGACTGGCCCGGGAGACCCAGTACTTC. The chain is built from TRBV6-2 or TRBV6-3 and TRBJ2-5, with D unresolved. CDR1 is MNHEY, CDR2 SVGEGT, per germline. V was pared by 5 bases and J by 5 bases, with 15 bases between. This CDR3 region has 14 residues.

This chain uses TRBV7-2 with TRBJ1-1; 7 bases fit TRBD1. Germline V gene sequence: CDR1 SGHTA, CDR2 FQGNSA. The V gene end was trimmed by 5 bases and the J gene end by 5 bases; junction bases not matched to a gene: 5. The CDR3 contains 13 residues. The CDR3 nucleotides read TGTGCCAGCAGCAAAGACAGGGAAACTGAAGCTTTCTTT. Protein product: CASSKDRETEAFF.

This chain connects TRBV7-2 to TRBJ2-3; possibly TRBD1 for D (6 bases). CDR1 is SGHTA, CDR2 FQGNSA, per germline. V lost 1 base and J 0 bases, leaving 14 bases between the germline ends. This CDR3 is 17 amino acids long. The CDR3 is CASSLVVWGPSTDTQYF. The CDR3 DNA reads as TGTGCCAGCAGCTTAGTGGTATGGGGGCCTAGCACAGATACGCAGTATTTT.

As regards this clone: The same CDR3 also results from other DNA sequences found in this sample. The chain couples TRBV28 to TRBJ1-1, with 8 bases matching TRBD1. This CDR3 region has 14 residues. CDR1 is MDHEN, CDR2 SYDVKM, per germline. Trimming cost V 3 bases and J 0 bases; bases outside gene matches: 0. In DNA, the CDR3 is TGTGCCAGCAGTTTGGACAGGGTGAACACTGAAGCTTTCTTT. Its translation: CASSLDRVNTEAFF.

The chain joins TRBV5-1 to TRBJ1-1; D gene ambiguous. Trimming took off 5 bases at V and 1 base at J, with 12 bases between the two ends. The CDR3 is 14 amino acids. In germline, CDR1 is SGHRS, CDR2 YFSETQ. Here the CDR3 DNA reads TGCGCCAGCAGTCTCTCCACCAGGAACACTGAAGCTTTCTTT. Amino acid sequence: CASSLSTRNTEAFF.

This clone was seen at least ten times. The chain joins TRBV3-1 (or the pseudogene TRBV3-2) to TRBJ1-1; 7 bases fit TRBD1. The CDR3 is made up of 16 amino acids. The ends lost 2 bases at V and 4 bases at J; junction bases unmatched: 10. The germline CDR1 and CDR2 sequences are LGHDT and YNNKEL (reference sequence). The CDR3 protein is CASSQWMEGASTEAFF. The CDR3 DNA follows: TGTGCCAGCAGCCAATGGATGGAGGGGGCGAGCACTGAAGCTTTCTTT.

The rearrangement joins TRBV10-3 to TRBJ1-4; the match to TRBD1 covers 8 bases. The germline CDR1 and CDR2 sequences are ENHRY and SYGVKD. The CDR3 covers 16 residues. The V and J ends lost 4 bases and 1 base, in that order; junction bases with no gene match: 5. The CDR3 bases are TGTGCCATCAGTGCTCTCGGACAGGGAACTAATGAAAAACTGTTTTTT. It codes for CAISALGQGTNEKLFF.

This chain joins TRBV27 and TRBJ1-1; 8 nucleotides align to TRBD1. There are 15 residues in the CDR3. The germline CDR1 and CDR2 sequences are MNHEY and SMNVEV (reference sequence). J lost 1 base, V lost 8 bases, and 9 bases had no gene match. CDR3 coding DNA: TGTGCCAGCCTCTGGGGGACAGGAGCGAACACTGAAGCTTTCTTT. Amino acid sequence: CASLWGTGANTEAFF.

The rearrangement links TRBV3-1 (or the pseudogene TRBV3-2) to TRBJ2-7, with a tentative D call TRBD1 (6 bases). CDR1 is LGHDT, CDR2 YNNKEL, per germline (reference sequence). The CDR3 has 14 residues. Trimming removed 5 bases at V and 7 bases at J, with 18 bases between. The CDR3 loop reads CASSSRQARGEQYF. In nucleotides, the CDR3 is TGTGCCAGCAGCAGTCGACAGGCAAGGGGAGAGCAGTACTTC.

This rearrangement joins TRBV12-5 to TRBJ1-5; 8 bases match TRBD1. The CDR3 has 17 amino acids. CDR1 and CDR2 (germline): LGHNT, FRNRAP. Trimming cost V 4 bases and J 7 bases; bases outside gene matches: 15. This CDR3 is CASGSLRDRTVGQPQHF. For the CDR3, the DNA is TGTGCTAGTGGTTCCCTCCGGGACAGGACCGTAGGGCAGCCCCAGCATTTT. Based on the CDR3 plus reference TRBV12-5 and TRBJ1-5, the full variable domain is DARVTQTPRHKVTEMGQEVTMRCQPILGHNTVFWYRQTMMQGLELLAYFRNRAPLDDSGMPKDRFSAEMPDATLATLKIQPSEPRDSAVYFCASGSLRDRTVGQPQHFGDGTRLSIL.

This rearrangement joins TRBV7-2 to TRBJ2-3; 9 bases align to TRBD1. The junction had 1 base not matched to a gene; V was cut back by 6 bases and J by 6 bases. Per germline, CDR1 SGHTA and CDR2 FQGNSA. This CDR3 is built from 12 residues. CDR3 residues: CASRGQGDTQYF. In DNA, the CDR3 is TGTGCCAGCAGAGGACAGGGGGATACGCAGTATTTT.

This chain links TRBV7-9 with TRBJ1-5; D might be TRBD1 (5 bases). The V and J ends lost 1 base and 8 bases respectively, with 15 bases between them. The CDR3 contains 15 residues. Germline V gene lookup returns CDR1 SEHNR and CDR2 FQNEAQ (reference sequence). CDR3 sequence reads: CASSLGQGSKEPQHF. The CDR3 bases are TGTGCCAGCAGCTTAGGTCAGGGAAGCAAAGAGCCCCAGCATTTT.